The 31 T cell receptor beta chains reported below all come from one sample, sequenced in a study of T cell repertoires in cytomegalovirus infection. TCRdb reprocessed the reads via MiXCR and lists one record per CDR3 protein. Here the sample spans 110,000 or so distinct CDR3 sequences, under 35% being singletons. What these receptors recognize is not known. The source material was CD8+ T cells from cultured PBMCs, sampled from culture after CMV antigen stimulation. The receptors originated from a human donor in good health (CMV status not recorded). Some clones in this sample may be carry-over from other donors' samples.

Here the CDR3 reads CATSSDRGVNQPQHF. DNA for the CDR3: TGTGCCACCAGCAGCGACAGGGGGGTCAATCAGCCCCAGCATTTT. V and J are TRBV15 and TRBJ1-5; 9 bases match TRBD1. V shed 3 bases and J 3 bases; nucleotides not matched to a gene: 3. Germline V CDR1 and CDR2: LNHNV, YYDKDF (reference sequence). The CDR3 sequence is 15 residues long.

As for this clonotype: One end of the junction is discordant with germline, which a read error may explain. This rearrangement joins TRBV7-7 to TRBJ2-3; D may be TRBD2 (5 bases). Germline CDR1 SSHAT, CDR2 FNYEAQ (reference sequence). This CDR3 spans 14 amino acids. Here the CDR3 reads CASSPRLFTDTQYF. In nucleotides, the CDR3 is TGTGCTAGCAGCCCCCGACTATTCACAGATACGCAGTATTTT. Looking up the rest from reference TRBV7-7 and TRBJ2-3 gives the full variable domain: GAGVSQSPRYKVTKRGQDVTLRCDPISSHATLYWYQQALGQGPEFLTYFNYEAQPDKSGLPSDRFSAERPEGSISTLTIQRTEQRDSAMYRCASSPRLFTDTQYFGPGTRLTVL.

The chain uses TRBV4-1 and TRBJ2-3; D gene ambiguous. V was trimmed by 4 bases and J by 1 base, leaving 9 bases between them. CDR3 size: 14 residues. Germline V CDR1 and CDR2: MGHRA, YSYEKL. CDR3 amino acids: CASSPVFGTDTQYF. The CDR3 DNA is TGCGCCAGCAGCCCTGTTTTTGGCACAGATACGCAGTATTTT.

The chain joins TRBV19 to TRBJ2-1; D possibly corresponds to TRBD2 (5 bases). The CDR3 sequence is 15 residues long. Germline assignment: CDR1 LNHDA and CDR2 SQIVND (reference sequence). V was pared by 4 bases and J by 6 bases, with 16 bases between. The DNA of the CDR3 is TGTGCCAGTAGTAGCCGGGGTGTTTTGTCCAATGAGCAGTTCTTC. Its protein product is CASSSRGVLSNEQFF.

The V call is TRBV6-6, the J call TRBJ1-1; D gene ambiguous. The germline V and J ends were trimmed by 8 bases and 3 bases, with 16 bases remaining between them. The CDR3 has 14 residues. Germline V gene data show CDR1 as MNHNY and CDR2 as SVGAGI (reference sequence). The CDR3 loop is CASRGFTGDTEAFF. In DNA form, the CDR3 reads TGTGCCAGCCGCGGGTTTACTGGGGACACTGAAGCTTTCTTT.

This clonotype was detected only a few times. V gene TRBV19 combines with J gene TRBJ2-1; D possibly corresponds to TRBD2 (6 bases). Trimming pared 8 bases from V and 3 bases from J, leaving 14 bases between. CDR3 length: 14 amino acids. CDR1 is LNHDA and CDR2 is SQIVND in the germline V gene (reference sequence). The CDR3 protein is CASATGTVYNEQFF. CDR3 DNA: TGTGCCAGTGCTACCGGGACTGTCTACAATGAGCAGTTCTTC.

A remark on this clonotype: A much larger clone sits a single nucleotide away, making a read error possible. For the CDR3, the DNA is TGTGCCAGCAGCTTAGAGGCAGGGGGCTACGAGCAGTACTTC. It specifies CASSLEAGGYEQYF. The J gene is TRBJ2-7, the V gene TRBV7-8; the match to TRBD1 covers 7 bases. Germline V gene lookup returns CDR1 SGHVS and CDR2 FQNEAQ. The CDR3 runs to 14 residues. Trimming removed 1 base from V and 3 bases from J; junction bases left unmatched: 3.

This clonotype was observed at least ten times. This chain joins TRBV7-2 and TRBJ2-3; D is undetermined. This CDR3 spans 14 amino acids. Per the germline V gene, CDR1 is SGHTA and CDR2 is FQGNSA. The V and J ends lost 5 bases and 2 bases respectively, with 11 bases between them. CDR3 sequence (DNA): TGTGCCAGCAGCCCAGACTTTACCACAGATACGCAGTATTTT. The encoded protein is CASSPDFTTDTQYF.

The rearrangement joins TRBV12-3 or TRBV12-4 to TRBJ1-1; D is perhaps TRBD1 (5 bases). The ends were cut back, 6 bases at V and 1 base at J, with 12 bases in the middle. The CDR3 runs 14 residues. CDR3 sequence reads: CASRKTVGNTEAFF. The CDR3 nucleotides read TGTGCCAGCAGGAAGACAGTTGGGAACACTGAAGCTTTCTTT.

The chain joins TRBV27 to TRBJ1-1, with D possibly being TRBD1 (5 bases). The CDR3 totals 16 residues. V gave up 0 bases and J gave up 3 bases, with 14 bases separating them. The germline gives CDR1 MNHEY, CDR2 SMNVEV (reference sequence). The CDR3 sequence: CASSLSSQPGYTEAFF. The CDR3 DNA sequence: TGTGCCAGCAGTTTATCGTCCCAACCAGGGTACACTGAAGCTTTCTTT.

The gene calls are TRBV12-3 or TRBV12-4 and TRBJ1-1; D may be TRBD1 (6 bases). The CDR3 totals 15 residues. V gave up 6 bases and J gave up 9 bases, with 23 bases separating them. The CDR3 sequence: CASSPSVQGGPQAFF. The CDR3 nucleotides read TGTGCCAGCAGCCCTAGCGTACAGGGCGGACCCCAAGCTTTCTTT.

The rearrangement uses TRBV12-3 or TRBV12-4 and TRBJ2-3; D not resolved. Trimming shortened V by 5 bases and J by 1 base, and 10 bases separated the two germline ends. This CDR3 contains 14 residues. CDR3 sequence (DNA): TGTGCCAGCAGTCCCCCGGTGGGCACAGATACGCAGTATTTT. It specifies CASSPPVGTDTQYF.

This clonotype was counted a few times. The chain carries TRBV2 and TRBJ1-2; 7 bases map to TRBD1. CDR3 length equals 14 residues. The ends lost 7 bases at V and 8 bases at J; junction bases unmatched: 13. Germline V gene sequence: CDR1 SNHLY, CDR2 FYNNEI. The CDR3 region is CASIGQALLRGYTF. The CDR3 DNA sequence: TGTGCCAGCATCGGACAGGCCCTCCTGAGGGGCTACACCTTC.

This clonotype showed up just a few times. V gene TRBV6-2 or TRBV6-3 combines with J gene TRBJ2-1; D uncertain. CDR3 length: 14 amino acids. Germline-derived CDR1 and CDR2 are MNHEY and SVGEGT. Deletions cut 5 bases from V and 0 bases from J, with 8 bases between. As DNA, the CDR3 is TGTGCCAGCAGTGAGCAGAGCTCCTACAATGAGCAGTTCTTC. It is translated as CASSEQSSYNEQFF.

The rearrangement joins TRBV4-1 to TRBJ2-2; D gene unclear. The CDR3 contains 16 residues. V was shortened by 2 bases and J by 2 bases, with 12 bases between the two germline ends. Germline values: CDR1 MGHRA, CDR2 YSYEKL. The CDR3 region is CASSQLEMGNTGELFF. As DNA, the CDR3 is TGCGCCAGCAGCCAACTGGAAATGGGAAACACCGGGGAGCTGTTTTTT.

This clonotype was observed a few times. The V and J genes are TRBV19 and TRBJ2-2; D is perhaps TRBD1 (6 bases). CDR1 and CDR2 from the germline V gene are LNHDA and SQIVND (reference sequence). The ends were cut back, 5 bases at V and 6 bases at J, with 10 bases in the middle. The CDR3 has 13 residues. The CDR3 coding sequence is TGTGCCAGTAGTTGGGGGCCAGCCGGGGAGCTGTTTTTT. It is translated as CASSWGPAGELFF.

The rearrangement links TRBV11-2 to TRBJ1-2, with D possibly TRBD1 on 6 matching bases. The germline V gene has CDR1 SGHAT and CDR2 FQNNGV. Trimming stripped 5 bases from V and 1 base from J, with 14 bases between. This CDR3 region has 15 residues. CDR3 in amino acids: CASSPRTEYNYGYTF. The CDR3 nucleotides read TGTGCCAGCAGCCCCCGGACAGAATATAACTATGGCTACACCTTC.

There are a few counts of this clonotype. The CDR3 DNA reads as TGTGCCAGTAGTATAGCCGGGACAACGAACACTGAAGCTTTCTTT. Translated: CASSIAGTTNTEAFF. The V and J genes are TRBV19 and TRBJ1-1; maybe TRBD1 (6 bases). V gave up 1 base and J gave up 1 base, with 10 bases separating them. The CDR3 has 15 amino acids. From germline, CDR1 is LNHDA and CDR2 SQIVND (reference sequence).

This clonotype was seen repeatedly, ten times or more. V gene TRBV7-2 combines with J gene TRBJ2-7; 7 nucleotides match TRBD1. The CDR3 has 13 residues. V lost 1 base to trimming and J lost 6 bases; unmatched junction nucleotides: 3. Germline loops: CDR1 SGHTA, CDR2 FQGNSA. This chain's CDR3 is CASSLDWDSEQYF. DNA for the CDR3: TGTGCCAGCAGCTTAGATTGGGACAGCGAGCAGTACTTC.

This clonotype appeared a few times. The chain is built from TRBV7-2 and TRBJ2-7; the D is unclear. Between the trimmed V and J ends, which lost 5 bases and 7 bases, there was a span of 24 bases. The germline V gene has CDR1 SGHTA and CDR2 FQGNSA. This CDR3 has 16 residues. CDR3 in DNA: TGTGCCAGCAGCCCCCCAATGGTAGGGCGCCTACGAGAGCAGTACTTC. It translates to CASSPPMVGRLREQYF.

This clonotype was counted only a few times. The chain links TRBV6-1 to TRBJ1-5, with 10 bases aligning to TRBD1. CDR1 is MNHNS and CDR2 is SASEGT in the germline V gene. The CDR3 consists of 15 residues. The J segment lost 7 bases and the V segment lost 6 bases, leaving 9 bases of the junction unmatched. The CDR3 loop is CASSERTGGGQPQHF. CDR3 DNA sequence: TGTGCCAGCAGCGAGAGGACAGGGGGAGGACAGCCCCAGCATTTT.

V usage is TRBV4-1 and J usage is TRBJ1-6; D not certain. Deletions cut 0 bases from V and 5 bases from J, with 14 bases between. From germline, CDR1 is MGHRA and CDR2 YSYEKL. This CDR3 region has 17 residues. The CDR3 is CASSQDLWEINNSPLHF. The CDR3 nucleotides are TGCGCCAGCAGCCAAGATCTCTGGGAAATTAATAATTCACCCCTCCACTTT.

This chain joins TRBV7-6 and TRBJ1-5; 10 bases line up with TRBD1. The CDR3 runs to 17 residues. The J segment lost 1 base and the V segment lost 5 bases, leaving 8 bases of the junction unmatched. CDR1 SGHVS and CDR2 FNYEAQ come from the germline V gene. This CDR3 is CASSQGTGAGSNQPQHF. CDR3 nucleotide sequence: TGTGCCAGCAGCCAGGGGACAGGGGCTGGAAGCAATCAGCCCCAGCATTTT.

The genes are TRBV6-1 and TRBJ2-5, with 12 positions matching TRBD2. Losses at the gene ends were 2 bases for V and 1 base for J; bases not matched to a gene: 14. CDR1 MNHNS and CDR2 SASEGT come from the germline V gene. The CDR3 is 20 amino acids. The CDR3 here is CASSEYFGAPSGGGQETQYF. DNA for the CDR3: TGTGCCAGCAGTGAATATTTCGGGGCCCCTAGCGGGGGGGGCCAAGAGACCCAGTACTTC.

The gene calls are TRBV11-2 and TRBJ1-4; no firm D call. Germline lookup yields CDR1 SGHAT and CDR2 FQNNGV. The ends were cut back, 5 bases at V and 2 bases at J, with 12 bases in the middle. This CDR3 is 15 amino acids long. CDR3 sequence: CASSRAVVTNEKLFF. DNA for the CDR3: TGTGCCAGCAGCCGTGCCGTGGTCACTAATGAAAAACTGTTTTTT.

This clonotype was seen more than once but under ten times. The rearrangement joins TRBV14 to TRBJ2-4; TRBD2 is a possible D gene (5 bases). The V and J ends lost 4 bases and 8 bases respectively, with 9 bases between them. Germline V gene sequence: CDR1 SGHDN, CDR2 FVKESK. The CDR3 covers 12 residues. In nucleotides, the CDR3 is TGTGCCAGCAGCCTTACTAGAGACATTCAGTACTTC. Translated: CASSLTRDIQYF. Supplemented by reference TRBV14 and TRBJ2-4, the full variable domain reads EAGVTQFPSHSVIEKGQTVTLRCDPISGHDNLYWYRRVMGKEIKFLLHFVKESKQDESGMPNNRFLAERTGGTYSTLKVQPAELEDSGVYFCASSLTRDIQYFGAGTRLSVL.

This clonotype was detected a few times. This chain joins TRBV6-5 and TRBJ2-2, with unresolved D. This CDR3 is built from 16 residues. Per germline, CDR1 MNHEY and CDR2 SVGAGI. Trimming took 2 bases from V and 2 from J, leaving 12 bases between them. The CDR3: CASSYVGRLNTGELFF. In DNA form, the CDR3 reads TGTGCCAGCAGTTACGTCGGCAGGCTCAACACCGGGGAGCTGTTTTTT.

The chain has TRBV29-1 and TRBJ1-2; 7 nucleotides agree with TRBD1. From germline, CDR1 is SQVTM and CDR2 ANQGSEA. This CDR3 is 12 amino acids long. V trimming: 1 base; J trimming: 11 bases; junction bases outside the gene matches: 7. Here the CDR3 DNA reads TGCAGCGTTGAAGGACAGGGAGGGCCATACACCTTC. Translation: CSVEGQGGPYTF. The whole variable domain, filled in from reference TRBV29-1 and TRBJ1-2, reads SAVISQKPSRDICQRGTSLTIQCQVDSQVTMMFWYRQQPGQSLTLIATANQGSEATYESGFVIDKFPISRPNLTFSTLTVSNMSPEDSSIYLCSVEGQGGPYTFGSGTRLTVV.

This clonotype was seen ten or more times. V gene TRBV12-3 or TRBV12-4 combines with J gene TRBJ1-6, with D uncertain. The CDR3 runs to 17 residues. Trimming took 5 bases from V and 0 from J, leaving 14 bases between them. Written as DNA, the CDR3 is TGTGCCAGCAGTCCCGGTGCCCGGAGCTCCTATAATTCACCCCTCCACTTT. Protein product: CASSPGARSSYNSPLHF.

This clonotype was counted between two and nine times. The chain couples TRBV27 to TRBJ2-7; D assignment may be TRBD1 or TRBD2 (5 bases each). Trimming removed 3 bases from V and 4 bases from J, with 10 bases in between. Germline CDR1 and CDR2: MNHEY and SMNVEV (reference sequence). CDR3 length: 13 residues. The CDR3 nucleotides are TGTGCCAGCAGTTTTGCCAGGGAGTACGAGCAGTACTTC. This gives the protein CASSFAREYEQYF.

V usage is TRBV7-6 and J usage is TRBJ1-5; tentative D call: TRBD1 (6 bases). CDR3 size: 16 residues. CDR1 is SGHVS, CDR2 FNYEAQ, per germline. V was shortened by 5 bases and J by 4 bases, with 18 bases between the two germline ends. This CDR3 reads CASSVGPRGANQPQHF. The DNA of the CDR3 is TGTGCCAGCAGCGTTGGGCCCCGGGGGGCAAATCAGCCCCAGCATTTT.